The present T cell receptor beta chain was sequenced within a study of blood T cells in healthy people across ages. Next came a second PCR, run for roughly 6 to 11 cycles, which used a sample-barcoded 5' primer along with a J-beta primer mix. TCRdb itself ran the 5' RACE reads through MiXCR, one entry per CDR3 protein. The data show fewer than 700,000 distinct CDR3 sequences, around two fifths seen once. Per the germline V gene, CDR1 is MNHNS and CDR2 is SASEGT. V was clipped by 6 bases and J by 0 bases; unmatched bases: 9. The CDR3 totals 16 residues. This clonotype has a handful of counts. The receptor was isolated from a man at least 80 years old in good health. The sequenced material came from blood. The chain links TRBV6-1 to TRBJ2-3, with 7 positions matching TRBD2. CDR3 nucleotides: TGTGCCAGCAGAAAAGCGGGGAGCTCTAGCACAGATACGCAGTATTTT. Amino acid sequence: CASRKAGSSSTDTQYF.